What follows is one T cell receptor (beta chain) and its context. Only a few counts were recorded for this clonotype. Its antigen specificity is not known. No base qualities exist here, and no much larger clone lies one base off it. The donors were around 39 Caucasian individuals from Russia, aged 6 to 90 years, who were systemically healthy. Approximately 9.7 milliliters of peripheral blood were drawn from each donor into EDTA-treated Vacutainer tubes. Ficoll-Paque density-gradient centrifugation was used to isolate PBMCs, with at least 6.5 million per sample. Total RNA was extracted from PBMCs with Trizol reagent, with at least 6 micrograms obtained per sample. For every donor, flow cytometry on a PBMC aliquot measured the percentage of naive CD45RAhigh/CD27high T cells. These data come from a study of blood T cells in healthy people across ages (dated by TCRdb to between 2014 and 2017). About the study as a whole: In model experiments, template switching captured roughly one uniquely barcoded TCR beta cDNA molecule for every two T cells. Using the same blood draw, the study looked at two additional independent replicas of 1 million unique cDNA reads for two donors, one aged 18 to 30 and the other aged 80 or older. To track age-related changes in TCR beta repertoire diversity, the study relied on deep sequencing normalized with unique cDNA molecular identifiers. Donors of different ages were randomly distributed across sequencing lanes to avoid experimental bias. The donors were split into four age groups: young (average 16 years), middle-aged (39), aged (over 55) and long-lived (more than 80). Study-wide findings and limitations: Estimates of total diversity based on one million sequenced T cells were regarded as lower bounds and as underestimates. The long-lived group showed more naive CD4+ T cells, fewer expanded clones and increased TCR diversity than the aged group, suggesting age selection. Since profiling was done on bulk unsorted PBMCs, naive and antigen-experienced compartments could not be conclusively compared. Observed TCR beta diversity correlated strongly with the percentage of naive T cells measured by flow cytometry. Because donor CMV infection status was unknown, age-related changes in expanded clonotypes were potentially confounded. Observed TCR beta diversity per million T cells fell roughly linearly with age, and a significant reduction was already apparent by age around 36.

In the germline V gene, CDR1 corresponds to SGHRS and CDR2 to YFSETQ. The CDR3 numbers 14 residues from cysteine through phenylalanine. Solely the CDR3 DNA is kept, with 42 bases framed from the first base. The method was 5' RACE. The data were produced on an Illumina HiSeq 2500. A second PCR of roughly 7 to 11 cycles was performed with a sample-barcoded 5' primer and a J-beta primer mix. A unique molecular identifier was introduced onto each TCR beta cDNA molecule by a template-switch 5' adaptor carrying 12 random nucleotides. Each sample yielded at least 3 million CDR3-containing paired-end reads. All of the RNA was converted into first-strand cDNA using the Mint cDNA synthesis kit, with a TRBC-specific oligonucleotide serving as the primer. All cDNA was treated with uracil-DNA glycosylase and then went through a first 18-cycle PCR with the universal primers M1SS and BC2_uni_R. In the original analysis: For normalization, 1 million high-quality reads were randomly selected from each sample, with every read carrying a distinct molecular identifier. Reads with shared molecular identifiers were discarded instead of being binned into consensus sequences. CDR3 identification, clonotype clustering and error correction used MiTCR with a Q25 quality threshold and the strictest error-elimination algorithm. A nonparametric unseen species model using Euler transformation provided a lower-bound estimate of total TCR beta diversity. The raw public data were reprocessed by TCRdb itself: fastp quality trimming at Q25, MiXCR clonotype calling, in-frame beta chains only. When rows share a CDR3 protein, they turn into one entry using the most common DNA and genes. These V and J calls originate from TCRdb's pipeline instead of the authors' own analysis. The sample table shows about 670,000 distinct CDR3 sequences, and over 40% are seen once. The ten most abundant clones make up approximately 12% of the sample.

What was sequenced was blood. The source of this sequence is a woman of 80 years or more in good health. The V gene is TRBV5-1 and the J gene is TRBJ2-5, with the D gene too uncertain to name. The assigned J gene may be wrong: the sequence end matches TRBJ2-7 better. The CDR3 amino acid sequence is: CASSLAAVDYEQYF. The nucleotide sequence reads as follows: TGCGCCAGCAGCTTGGCGGCTGTGGACTACGAGCAGTACTTC.